The clone carrying this T cell receptor (beta chain) was picked up a small number of times. As yet, its antigen is unknown. Time point here: persistent/refractory GD, antithyroid drugs over 5 years with positive TRAb. Scientists built the TCR library using RNA that was extracted from PBMCs. This sample stems from a study of regulatory T cells in long-lasting Graves disease. Study-level background: Positivity for TSH receptor antibodies plus over 5 years of antithyroid drugs meant persistent Graves' disease. The study, taken as a whole, reports: Peripheral blood was the sole material, not thyroid tissue. With 2,500 to 3,500 shared public clonotypes, persistent patients exceeded new patients, who shared about a thousand. TCR diversity was lower in persistent Graves' patients (versus newly diagnosed ones).

Investigators prepared the TCR beta libraries by applying iRepertoire HTBI primers and Arm-PCR of CDR3 regions. MiXCR was run by TCRdb on the multiplex PCR reads, yielding one entry per CDR3 protein. The data show about 290,000 distinct CDR3 sequences, with 20% to 25% seen just once and more than 55% held by the top ten. Germline lookup yields CDR1 SEHNR and CDR2 FQNEAQ (reference sequence). This CDR3 is 13 amino acids long. The germline V and J ends were trimmed by 4 bases and 5 bases, with 8 bases remaining between them. This chain links TRBV7-9 with TRBJ1-4; D gene unclear. The receptor comes from a female donor with Graves disease. The sample was peripheral blood mononuclear cells (PBMCs), taken when the disease was refractory, from a patient treated with antithyroid drugs. As DNA, the CDR3 is TGTGCCAGCAGCTCCCAAGCGAATGAAAAACTGTTTTTT. It encodes CASSSQANEKLFF.